This T cell receptor (beta chain) was documented in a study of T cells after yellow fever vaccination. General observations from the study: A small share of clonotypes appeared in both CD4 and CD8 compartments. Contamination of FACS-sorted repertoires by abundant clonotypes from the bulk population could occur. The booster response re-showed most primary clones: around 97% CD4, over 80% CD8.

Conversion of TCR transcripts into cDNA relied on 5'RACE template switching, which added a universal primer site and UMIs. TCRdb re-called the 5' RACE reads through MiXCR, storing one row per CDR3 protein. The sample lists a few hundred thousand distinct CDR3 sequences; about 19% were seen once. V was clipped by 1 base and J by 9 bases, with 10 bases between them. Germline V gene data show CDR1 as LGHNA and CDR2 as YSLEER. There are 13 residues in the CDR3. This clonotype has more than one count but fewer than ten. The antigen is unknown. The sample here was PBMCs, taken 15 days after the yellow fever booster vaccination. The receptor's source is a man aged 30 to 45 who received the YFV17D yellow fever vaccine. V is TRBV4-3 and J is TRBJ2-1; no definite D call. The CDR3: CASSQVRYSEQFF. CDR3 DNA sequence: TGCGCCAGCAGCCAAGTACGTTATAGTGAGCAGTTCTTC.